A selection of T cell receptor beta chains follows, all from one sample in a study of regulatory and conventional T cells in RAG deficiency. Repertoires were generated with immunoSEQ multiplex PCR, while TCRdb's copy carries only in-frame clones and drops some. The data hold 7,100 or so clones, with around 91% observed a single time. In addition, the sample was reused for a study of regulatory T cells.

The specimen was CD127- CD25+ CD4+ Tregs sorted from blood. These receptors all stem from a human donor in good health. CDR3s include the opening cysteine and the closing phenylalanine or tryptophan. The D gene is left open where the match is weak. Clone size, where shown, is once, few, many, or a class for clones that have expanded.

D	size	J	V	length	CDR3	DNA
.	.	TRBJ2-1	TRBV7-9	14	CASSQEPSVGEQFF	TGTGCCAGCAGCCAGGAGCCTAGCGTCGGTGAGCAGTTCTTC
TRBD1	.	TRBJ1-6	TRBV6-5	15	CASIRRTGLNSPLHF	TGTGCCAGCATACGACGGACAGGGCTAAATTCACCCCTCCACTTT
.	.	TRBJ1-2	TRBV5-4	12	CASSLTGYGYTF	TGTGCCAGCAGCTTGACAGGGTATGGCTACACCTTC
.	.	TRBJ2-5	TRBV30	15	CAWSGGRVVGETQYF	TGTGCCTGGAGTGGTGGCAGGGTTGTAGGGGAGACCCAGTACTTC
.	.	TRBJ1-4	TRBV5-4	15	CASSLGGATNEKLFF	TGTGCCAGCAGCTTGGGGGGGGCAACTAATGAAAAACTGTTTTTT
.	few	TRBJ1-5	TRBV2	14	CASSEARTAQPQHF	TGTGCCAGCAGTGAAGCGCGGACAGCCCAGCCCCAGCATTTT
TRBD2	once	TRBJ2-1	TRBV5-1	15	CASSLSGGLGNEQFF	TGCGCCAGCAGCCTCAGCGGGGGGTTAGGCAATGAGCAGTTCTTC
.	.	TRBJ2-7	TRBV19	12	CASSRQSHEQYF	TGTGCCAGTAGTAGGCAGTCCCACGAGCAGTACTTC
.	.	TRBJ2-3	TRBV11-2	14	CASSLRALTDTQYF	TGTGCCAGCAGCTTACGAGCGCTCACAGATACGCAGTATTTT
.	.	TRBJ1-1	TRBV6-5	15	CASSYSKHPRNEAFF	TGTGCCAGCAGTTACTCGAAGCACCCCCGAAATGAAGCTTTCTTT
.	.	TRBJ1-2	TRBV21-1	16	CASSGRDSRLIYGYTF	TGTGCCAGCAGCGGAAGGGACAGTCGCTTGATCTATGGCTACACCTTC
.	.	TRBJ1-5	TRBV5-1	19	CASSPMIINRDISNQPQHF	TGCGCCAGCAGCCCGATGATAATTAACAGGGACATAAGCAATCAGCCCCAGCATTTT
.	.	TRBJ1-1	TRBV5-1	12	CASSTGDTEAFF	TGCGCCAGCAGCACCGGGGACACTGAAGCTTTCTTT
TRBD1	.	TRBJ2-3	TRBV11-1	14	CASSRDRGADTQYF	TGTGCCAGCAGCCGGGACAGGGGTGCAGATACGCAGTATTTT
TRBD2	.	TRBJ2-3	TRBV4-1	19	CASSQRVRGLLGTTDTQYF	TGCGCCAGCAGCCAGAGGGTACGGGGACTACTTGGGACCACAGATACGCAGTATTTT
.	.	TRBJ1-4	TRBV7-2	14	CASSSTGSNEKLFF	TGTGCCAGCAGCTCTACAGGGTCTAATGAAAAACTGTTTTTT
.	.	TRBJ2-4	TRBV6-1	15	CASSEAPGGGNIQYF	TGTGCCAGCAGTGAAGCTCCGGGGGGCGGGAACATTCAGTACTTC
TRBD1	.	TRBJ1-2	TRBV5-6	16	CASSWPRTGLSDGYTF	TGTGCCAGCAGCTGGCCTAGGACAGGCCTCAGCGATGGCTACACCTTC
.	.	TRBJ2-7	TRBV13	14	CASSPGGRRYEQYF	TGTGCCAGCAGCCCCGGGGGGCGACGCTACGAGCAGTACTTC
TRBD1	.	TRBJ2-7	TRBV5-1	17	CASSSFITGGPSYEQYF	TGCGCCAGCAGCTCGTTTATTACAGGGGGCCCCTCCTACGAGCAGTACTTC
.	.	TRBJ2-7	TRBV21-1	17	CASSKALTGHSHYEQYF	TGTGCCAGCAGCAAAGCGCTTACGGGACATTCCCACTACGAGCAGTACTTC
.	.	TRBJ1-6	TRBV10-1	18	CASGAGADRSSYNSPLHF	TGCGCCAGCGGAGCGGGGGCTGACAGGAGCTCCTATAATTCACCCCTCCACTTT
.	.	TRBJ2-7	TRBV5-1	14	CASSSPTPSGEQYF	TGCGCCAGCAGCTCCCCTACGCCCAGCGGGGAGCAGTACTTC
.	.	TRBJ2-3	TRBV12-1	19	CASSLPLPLTSGGAYTQYF	TGTGCCAGCAGCTTGCCCCTCCCCCTTACTAGCGGGGGGGCATATACGCAGTATTTT
.	.	TRBJ1-1	TRBV4-2	15	CASSRDIDSYTEAFF	TGTGCCAGCAGCCGGGATATCGACAGCTACACTGAAGCTTTCTTT
.	.	TRBJ2-3	TRBV5-1	16	CASSSGLLSYTDTQYF	TGCGCCAGCAGTTCCGGACTCCTAAGTTACACAGATACGCAGTATTTT
.	.	TRBJ2-7	TRBV5-1	16	CASSLVSLGVRDEQYF	TGCGCCAGCAGCTTGGTGAGTCTTGGCGTGCGGGACGAGCAGTACTTC
TRBD2	once	TRBJ2-5	TRBV5-1	17	CASREGLAGGRQETQYF	TGCGCCAGCAGGGAGGGACTAGCGGGGGGACGCCAAGAGACCCAGTACTTC
TRBD2	.	TRBJ2-3	TRBV4-2	16	CASSQGLAGGADTQYF	TGTGCCAGCAGCCAAGGGTTAGCGGGGGGGGCAGATACGCAGTATTTT
TRBD2	.	TRBJ2-5	TRBV9	16	CASSVVVAGGQETQYF	TGTGCCAGCAGCGTAGTGGTAGCGGGGGGCCAAGAGACCCAGTACTTC
.	.	TRBJ2-1	TRBV2	14	CASSGTQAYNEQFF	TGTGCCAGCAGTGGAACCCAGGCCTACAATGAGCAGTTCTTC
.	.	TRBJ2-5	TRBV29-1	14	CSVAGLLAQETQYF	TGCAGCGTTGCGGGACTTCTCGCGCAGGAGACCCAGTACTTC
TRBD2	.	TRBJ2-2	TRBV19	12	CASSIREGKLFF	TGTGCCAGTAGTATAAGGGAGGGGAAGCTGTTTTTT
.	.	TRBJ1-6	TRBV5-1	13	CASSSLPNSPLHF	TGCGCCAGCAGCTCCCTCCCGAATTCACCCCTCCACTTT
TRBD1	.	TRBJ1-1	TRBV5-1	14	CASSPGQMNTEAFF	TGCGCCAGCAGCCCGGGACAGATGAACACTGAAGCTTTCTTT
TRBD1	.	TRBJ2-3	TRBV4-1	15	CASSTSQGAGDTQYF	TGCGCCAGCAGCACGTCTCAGGGGGCGGGAGATACGCAGTATTTT
.	.	TRBJ1-1	TRBV4-1	12	CASSQGGGKAFF	TGCGCCAGCAGCCAAGGAGGAGGAAAAGCTTTCTTT
TRBD1	.	TRBJ2-1	TRBV29-1	12	CSVAPGGVEQFF	TGCAGCGTTGCCCCAGGGGGAGTTGAGCAGTTCTTC
TRBD1	.	TRBJ1-2	TRBV2	15	CASRGQGADDYGYTF	TGTGCCAGCAGAGGACAGGGGGCGGATGACTATGGCTACACCTTC
TRBD1	.	TRBJ1-2	TRBV5-4	15	CASSQDRGFDYGYTF	TGTGCCAGCAGCCAAGACAGGGGATTCGACTATGGCTACACCTTC
TRBD1	.	TRBJ1-2	TRBV7-9	15	CASRPPGQGGVGYTF	TGTGCCAGCAGACCTCCGGGACAGGGCGGTGTCGGCTACACCTTC
TRBD1	.	TRBJ1-2	TRBV16	15	CASSQSAGQGYGYTF	TGTGCCAGCAGCCAATCTGCCGGACAGGGATATGGCTACACCTTC
.	.	TRBJ2-3	TRBV7-9	15	CASSLSPPVTDTQYF	TGTGCCAGCAGCCTCTCCCCCCCCGTCACAGATACGCAGTATTTT
.	.	TRBJ2-7	TRBV7-3	15	CASSLGRGLSYEQYF	TGTGCCAGCAGCCTGGGCAGGGGCTTATCCTACGAGCAGTACTTC
.	.	TRBJ2-7	TRBV21-1	15	CASSLRGYGPGEQYF	TGTGCCAGCAGCCTTCGGGGGTATGGGCCGGGCGAGCAGTACTTC
TRBD1	.	TRBJ2-7	TRBV27	14	CASSSGGGFYEQYF	TGTGCCAGCAGTTCAGGGGGCGGGTTCTACGAGCAGTACTTC
TRBD1	.	TRBJ1-2	TRBV6-5	13	CASSEDRVIGYTF	TGTGCCAGCAGTGAGGACAGGGTCATTGGCTACACCTTC